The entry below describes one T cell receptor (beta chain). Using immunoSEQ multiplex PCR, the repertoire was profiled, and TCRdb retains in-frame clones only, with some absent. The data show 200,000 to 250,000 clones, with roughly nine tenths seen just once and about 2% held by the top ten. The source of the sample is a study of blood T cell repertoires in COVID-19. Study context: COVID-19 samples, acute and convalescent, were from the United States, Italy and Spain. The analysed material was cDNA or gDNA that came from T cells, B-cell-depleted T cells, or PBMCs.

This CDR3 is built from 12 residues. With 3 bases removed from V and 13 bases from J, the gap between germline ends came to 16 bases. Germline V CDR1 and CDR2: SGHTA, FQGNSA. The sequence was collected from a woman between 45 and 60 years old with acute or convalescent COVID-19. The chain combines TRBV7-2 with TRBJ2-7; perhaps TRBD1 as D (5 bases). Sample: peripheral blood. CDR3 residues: CASSFLGAGAYF. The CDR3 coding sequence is TGTGCCAGCAGCTTTCTTGGGGCAGGCGCCTACTTC.